The sample holds a few counts of the clone carrying this TCR beta chain. The data were taken from a study of patients and donors after allogeneic stem cell transplantation. CDR1 and CDR2 (germline): KGHSH, LQKENI. The CDR3 has 16 residues. Trimming cost V 1 base and J 6 bases; bases outside gene matches: 5. TCRdb itself ran the RT-PCR reads through MiXCR, one entry per CDR3 protein. The table records 390,000 or so distinct CDR3 sequences, about a sixth of them present only once. Source material: blood, either unsorted or a sorted T cell fraction (not recorded which). The chain uses TRBV18 and TRBJ2-1, with 11 nucleotides matching TRBD2. The source of this sequence is a human donor who was either an allogeneic HSCT recipient or a stem cell or donor lymphocyte infusion donor (not recorded which). It is not recorded whose cells these are; they may come from a transplant donor. Written as DNA, the CDR3 is TGTGCCAGCTCACCACTACTAGCGGGGGTAGGCAATGAGCAGTTCTTC. Translating gives CASSPLLAGVGNEQFF.